This T cell receptor beta chain was observed in a study of shared clonotypes between healthy human individuals. Donors included only healthy HIV-negative adults lacking recent acute infections or vaccinations. This CDR3 has 15 amino acids. The V gene's germline CDR1 is SEHNR and CDR2 FQNEAQ (reference sequence). J gave up 3 bases and V 3 bases, and 3 bases lay outside the gene matches. The study, taken as a whole, reports: The study drew on few donors, limiting represented genetic and exposure-history diversity.

Measured with immunoSEQ multiplex PCR; TCRdb has only the in-frame clones, and not every one. The data hold approximately 2,000,000 clones, with around 93% observed a single time. About this clone: Its antigen is undetermined. Other DNA sequences in this sample translate to the same CDR3.

The V call is TRBV7-9, the J call TRBJ2-3; 10 bases are a match to TRBD2. The sequenced sample consisted of naive CD4+ T cells from PBMCs. Subset meaning: CD45RA+ positively selected. The origin of this receptor is a man younger than 35 in good health. Some clones in this sample may be carry-over from other donors' samples. CDR3 residues: CASSLLAGATDTQYF. As DNA, the CDR3 is TGTGCCAGCAGCTTGCTAGCGGGAGCGACAGATACGCAGTATTTT. The variable domain in full, with the rest retrieved from reference TRBV7-9 and TRBJ2-3, is DTGVSQNPRHKITKRGQNVTFRCDPISEHNRLYWYRQTLGQGPEFLTYFQNEAQLEKSRLLSDRFSAERPKGSFSTLEIQRTEQGDSAMYLCASSLLAGATDTQYFGPGTRLTVL.